This TCR beta chain was identified in a study of Tregs in tolerant kidney transplant recipients (dated by TCRdb to the late 2010s). Context from the whole study: TCRbeta sequencing was used in the study to identify donor-specific regulatory T cells before combined kidney and bone marrow transplantation, and the identified cells were then tracked after transplant.

Related donors were used in the transplants with nonmyeloablative bone marrow transplantation, and mixed chimerism was transient in the human trials. Unstimulated Tregs (CD4+CD25+CD127-), CD4+ non-Tregs (CD4+CD25-), CD4 and CD8 cells were FACS-sorted from thawed PBMCs. Patients were a few combined kidney and bone marrow transplant recipients from the ITN036ST trial, and only these trial subjects had samples available. Healthy control blood was processed by Ficoll density gradient to PBMCs and cryopreserved; patient PBMCs were collected before and after transplant. Genomic DNA was extracted from sorted cells with the QIAGEN DNeasy Blood and Tissue Kit for TCRbeta CDR3 sequencing. Through immunoSEQ, high-throughput TCRbeta CDR3 sequencing was done commercially, including PCR amplification with internal controls and bias correction. In the original analysis: Unique productive TCRbeta sequences were defined by CDR3 nucleotide sequence where primers matched, otherwise by CDR3 amino acid sequence with Vbeta and Jbeta genes. As a correction for sorting error, sequences shared between sorted populations at a frequency ratio of 2:1 or less were discarded, and the remaining shared sequences were assigned to the higher population. A sequence was defined as donor-reactive if the sequence was expanded at least 5-fold in CFSE-low cells compared with unstimulated cells and had a frequency of at least 0.01% in CFSE-low cells. Repertoire divergence was quantified by Jensen-Shannon divergence using the top 100 TCRbeta sequences ranked by frequency. For samples with multiple sequencing runs, sorting error was corrected in each run separately before the runs were combined. The table comes from immuneACCESS by way of TCRdb, which keeps in-frame sequences with V and J called. Part of the clones is missing from these tables; in studies checked, under half for an unresolved V gene and the rest for unknown reasons. D and trimming come from the DNA, and the V and J calls and clone size come from that table. Across this sample there are tens of thousands of clones, with 90% to 95% seen only once. Around 1.6% of the sample rests with the top ten.

To note about this clone: Its binding antigen is unknown. Per-base quality was not reported, and no clone a single base away is much larger than it.

What the work shows at the level of the full study, not this receptor alone: Donor-specific Treg expansion was found to exceed global Treg expansion in tolerant patients, suggesting antigen-driven rather than nonspecific expansion. For some patients the PCR primers changed over time, which made it impossible to compare the samples from those patients at the nucleotide level. The study was constrained by small patient numbers, and validation of the findings is required in larger populations and under other immunosuppression protocols. Biological reproducibility was not examined directly, but technical replication error appeared to be minimal. Expanding Tregs with activated donor B cells appeared to identify the most biologically relevant and donor-specific TCRbeta repertoire.

Sequenced material: CD4+ T cells from blood (PBMCs), taken 24 months after the transplant. This clonotype was obtained from a human patient who received a combined kidney and bone marrow transplant. Following transplantation, T cells from the graft donor may be among those present.

The CDR3 region: CASSKHRLSYEQYF. The nucleotide sequence is TGTGCCAGCAGTAAGCACAGGCTTTCCTACGAGCAGTACTTC. In this chain, TRBV2 is recombined with TRBJ2-7; the D segment could be TRBD1, given 5 matching bases. The CDR3 numbers 14 residues from cysteine through phenylalanine. CDR3 DNA only is kept here, 42 bases in frame from base 1. Via the germline V gene, CDR1 is SNHLY and CDR2 FYNNEI. The junction shows trimming of 5 bases on V and 1 base on J, plus 12 bases between the germline ends. When the CDR3 is completed using the reference TRBV2 and TRBJ2-7 genes on either side, the full variable domain is EPEVTQTPSHQVTQMGQEVILRCVPISNHLYFYWYRQILGQKVEFLVSFYNNEISEKSEIFDDQFSVERPDGSNFTLKIRSTKLEDSAMYFCASSKHRLSYEQYFGPGTRLTVT.